The T cell receptor beta chain under discussion was sequenced for a study of T cells in Graves' hyperthyroidism and ophthalmopathy. RNA transcripts provided the source from which TCR beta CDR3 regions were amplified. First-round RT-PCR with HTBI primers amplified the TCR CDR3 region. TCRdb independently ran MiXCR on the multiplex PCR reads; one entry per CDR3 protein. The sample consists of approximately 360,000 distinct CDR3 sequences, 20% to 25% of them appearing once. Germline V CDR1 and CDR2: LGHDT, YNNKEL (reference sequence). The CDR3 has 13 residues. Losses at the gene ends were 7 bases for V and 10 bases for J; bases not matched to a gene: 10. As for this clonotype: Its antigen remains unknown.

Broader study findings: Ophthalmopathy and stable hyperthyroidism were told apart by a 13 V-J model.

Hyperthyroidism of Graves' type that showed no ophthalmopathy progression within 18 months was stable. Patients with uncontrolled infections, other autoimmune diseases, pregnancy or lactation were excluded. Clinical symptoms, serum thyroxine, TRAb, thyroid ultrasound and orbital computed tomography informed diagnoses. The chain couples TRBV3-1 to TRBJ1-1; 9 bases match TRBD1. The origin of this receptor is a man in his fifties with Graves' hyperthyroidism. The sequenced sample consisted of blood. Here the CDR3 reads CASKWTGESAAFF. CDR3 nucleotides: TGTGCCAGCAAATGGACAGGGGAGAGTGCAGCTTTCTTT.